This T cell receptor (beta chain) derives from a study of blood T cell repertoires in COVID-19. The CDR3 length is 13 residues. The V gene lost 4 bases and the J gene lost 2 bases, with 10 bases spanning the gap. Germline CDR1 SGHRS, CDR2 YFSETQ. Measured with immunoSEQ multiplex PCR; TCRdb has only the in-frame clones, and not every one. The profile shows under 250,000 clones, just over 85% of them singletons. The sequenced material came from PBMCs or T cells enriched from blood (not recorded which). The receptor was derived from a man aged 40-55 years who had recovered from COVID-19. The chain combines TRBV5-1 with TRBJ2-7; the D gene is possibly TRBD2 (6 bases). CDR3 nucleotides: TGCGCCAGCAGCCGTAGCGGACCCTACGAGCAGTACTTC. Translating it yields CASSRSGPYEQYF. The whole variable domain, remainder taken from reference TRBV5-1 and TRBJ2-7, is KAGVTQTPRYLIKTRGQQVTLSCSPISGHRSVSWYQQTPGQGLQFLFEYFSETQRNKGNFPGRFSGRQFSNSRSEMNVSTLELGDSALYLCASSRSGPYEQYFGPGTRLTVT.